This T cell receptor beta chain was sequenced for a study of blood T cells in healthy people across ages. The authors ran a second PCR of about 7 to 11 cycles using a sample-barcoded 5' primer and a J-beta primer mix. The template-switch adaptor, which had 12 random nucleotides, put a tag on each cDNA molecule. Any given sample supplied a minimum of 2.5 million CDR3-containing paired-end reads. TCRdb re-derived calls from the 5' RACE reads in MiXCR, one entry per CDR3 protein. The sample has more than 1,400,000 distinct CDR3 sequences, about 40% seen once. This clonotype was counted ten times or more. Between the trimmed V and J ends, which lost 7 bases and 2 bases, there was a span of 9 bases. The CDR3 has 13 residues. In germline, CDR1 is SQVTM, CDR2 ANQGSEA.

The TCR comes from a woman under 30 in good health. V gene TRBV29-1 combines with J gene TRBJ2-6; D gene uncertain. The sequenced material came from blood. The CDR3 loop reads CSASRPGANVLTF. The CDR3, as DNA: TGCAGCGCCAGTAGGCCTGGGGCCAACGTCCTGACTTTC.